The next 4 T cell receptor beta chains were all read from a single sample in a study of shared clonotypes between healthy human individuals. Measured with immunoSEQ multiplex PCR; TCRdb has only the in-frame clones, and not every one. The sample gives about 460,000 clones, about 74% of which show up once; around 13% is in the top ten. Sequenced sample: PBMCs. The receptors here all came from a woman aged 40 to 55 in good health. Some clones in this sample may be carry-over from other donors' samples.

This chain joins TRBV7-3 and TRBJ2-5; the D gene could be TRBD1 or TRBD2 (5 bases each). The CDR3 totals 13 residues. The germline V gene encodes CDR1 SGHTA and CDR2 FQGTGA. V was clipped by 5 bases and J by 4 bases, with 11 bases between them. CDR3 residues: CASSRGVVETQYF. The CDR3, as DNA: TGTGCCAGCAGCCGAGGGGTGGTAGAGACCCAGTACTTC.

The chain couples TRBV2 to TRBJ2-1, with TRBD2 as a possible D gene (6 bases). The CDR3 is 14 residues long. Deletions cut 4 bases from V and 9 bases from J, with 16 bases between. Germline V CDR1 and CDR2: SNHLY, FYNNEI. The CDR3 bases are TGTGCCAGCAGTGGGGGCCTAGCGATCGGTGAGCAGTTCTTC. Protein sequence: CASSGGLAIGEQFF.

The rearrangement joins TRBV28 to TRBJ1-1, with 8 bases lining up with TRBD1. Looked up from germline, CDR1 is MDHEN and CDR2 is SYDVKM. The CDR3 covers 15 residues. Germline trimming cut 6 bases from V and 1 base from J; bases unmatched to any gene: 7. CDR3 region: CASSLQGDRNTEAFF. In DNA form, the CDR3 reads TGTGCCAGCAGCCTACAGGGGGATCGGAACACTGAAGCTTTCTTT.

A note on this clone: At the DNA level, this CDR3 is encoded by other sequences in the same sample as well. The J gene is TRBJ1-5, the V gene TRBV30; D gene ambiguous. This CDR3 spans 13 amino acids. V shed 0 bases and J shed 1 base, with 4 bases lying between them. Germline CDR1 GTSNPN, CDR2 SVGIG (reference sequence). The CDR3 here is CAWSVGSNQPQHF. The CDR3 region has the DNA TGTGCCTGGAGTGTAGGAAGCAATCAGCCCCAGCATTTT.